The source of this T cell receptor (beta chain) is a study of T cell responses to AZD1222 COVID-19 vaccine. Study outcomes and limitations: Repertoires were sampled only after the peak T cell response. Spike-specific TCR breadth rose after two AZD1222 doses, and depth rose as well. Baseline serology detected seropositivity in only a handful of AZD1222 recipients. Regions left unmutated in variants are reportedly the target of nearly half of spike-specific TCRs.

With respect to this clone: What it binds is not known.

Assay used: immunoSEQ multiplex PCR; TCRdb lists only in-frame clones, some missing. The sample shows about 56,000 clones, 70% to 90% of them seen only once. CDR3 length: 15 amino acids. After removal of 0 bases from V and 7 bases from J, the junction contained 2 bases not matched to a gene. The V gene's germline CDR1 is SGHTS and CDR2 YDEGEE. The V call is TRBV5-8, the J call TRBJ1-6; 9 bases line up with TRBD1. The sample here was peripheral blood, taken on day 0 of AZD1222 vaccination. This TCR was recovered from an adult in good health. CDR3 region: CASSLADRGNSPLHF. The CDR3 region has the DNA TGTGCCAGCAGCTTGGCCGACAGGGGGAATTCACCCCTCCACTTT.